A selection of T cell receptor beta chains follows, all from one sample in a study of T cell repertoires in cytomegalovirus infection. TCRdb recomputed calls from the reads with MiXCR, one row per CDR3 protein. The sample lists approximately 170,000 distinct CDR3 sequences, approximately 15% occurring once. Input material: PBMCs. The receptors shown here come from a human donor in good health (CMV status not recorded). Some clones in this sample may be carry-over from other donors' samples. The CDR3 runs from the conserved cysteine through the conserved F or W. The D gene is left open where the match is weak.

J gene	D gene	V gene	CDR3 protein
TRBJ2-1	TRBD2	TRBV7-2	CASSSGLAEGKQFF
TRBJ1-2	TRBD1	TRBV15	CATSVGTAYGYTF
TRBJ2-2	-	TRBV19	CASRLRGGNSANTGELFF
TRBJ2-7	-	TRBV7-3	CASSPAGTTKSYEQYF
TRBJ1-2	TRBD1	TRBV7-2	CASSLAGGASGYTF
TRBJ2-3	TRBD2	TRBV7-2	CASSLGTSGGTDTQYF
TRBJ1-5	-	TRBV28	CASSLFPADSNQPQHF
TRBJ1-1	-	TRBV29-1	CSVEHQDRSGGEAFF
TRBJ2-7	TRBD1	TRBV29-1	CSVEEPTGWDYEQYF
TRBJ1-3	-	TRBV7-2	CASSPRENTIYF
TRBJ1-1	TRBD1	TRBV7-3	CASSPTGGRNTEAFF
TRBJ1-1	-	TRBV7-9	CASSLEGYAFF
TRBJ2-7	-	TRBV7-2	CASSPTTYEQYF
TRBJ1-1	-	TRBV12-3/TRBV12-4	CASSSRGGGAFF
TRBJ2-3	TRBD1	TRBV10-2	CASNNRGTDTQYF